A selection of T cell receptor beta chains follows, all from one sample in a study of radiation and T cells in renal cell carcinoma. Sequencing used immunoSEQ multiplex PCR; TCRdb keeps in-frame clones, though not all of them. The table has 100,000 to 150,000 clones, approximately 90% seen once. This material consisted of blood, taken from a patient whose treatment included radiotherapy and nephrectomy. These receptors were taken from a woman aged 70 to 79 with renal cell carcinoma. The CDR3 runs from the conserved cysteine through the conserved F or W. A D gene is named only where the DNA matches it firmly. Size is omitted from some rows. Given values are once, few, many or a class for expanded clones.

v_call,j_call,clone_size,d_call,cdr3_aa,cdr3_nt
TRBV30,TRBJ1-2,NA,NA,CAWSLAGTASYGYTF,TGTGCCTGGAGCCTTGCGGGGACTGCAAGCTATGGCTACACCTTC
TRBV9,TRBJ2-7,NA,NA,CALRDRFSLEQYF,TGTGCCCTGCGAGACAGGTTTTCCCTGGAGCAGTACTTC
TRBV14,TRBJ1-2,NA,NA,CASSQDIGKGYTF,TGTGCCAGCAGCCAAGATATAGGGAAAGGCTACACCTTC
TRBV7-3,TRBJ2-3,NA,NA,CASSFLGRSTDTQYF,TGTGCCAGCAGCTTCCTAGGTCGCAGCACAGATACGCAGTATTTT
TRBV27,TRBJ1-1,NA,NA,CASSSWTEAFF,TGTGCCAGCTCCAGTTGGACTGAAGCTTTCTTT
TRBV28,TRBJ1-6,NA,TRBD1,CATLQGAYSPLHF,TGTGCCACCCTACAGGGGGCCTATTCACCCCTCCACTTT
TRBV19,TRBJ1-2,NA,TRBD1,CASSPDRGANYGYTF,TGTGCCAGTAGCCCGGACAGGGGAGCTAACTATGGCTACACCTTC
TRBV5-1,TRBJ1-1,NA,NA,CASSPERHALNTEAFF,TGCGCCAGCAGCCCTGAAAGGCACGCATTGAACACTGAAGCTTTCTTT
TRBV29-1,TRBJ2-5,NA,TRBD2,CSVASGGEETQYF,TGCAGCGTTGCGAGCGGGGGGGAAGAGACCCAGTACTTC
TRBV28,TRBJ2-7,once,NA,CASSYGNSYEQYF,TGTGCCAGCAGTTACGGGAACTCCTACGAGCAGTACTTC
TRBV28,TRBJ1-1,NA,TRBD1,CASSGQGRTEAFF,TGTGCCAGCAGCGGACAGGGAAGAACTGAAGCTTTCTTT
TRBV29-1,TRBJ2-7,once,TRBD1,CSVGGQASYEQYF,TGCAGCGTTGGGGGACAGGCGTCCTACGAGCAGTACTTC
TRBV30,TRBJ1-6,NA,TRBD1,CAWRGGQGRNSPLHF,TGTGCCTGGAGAGGGGGACAGGGGCGGAATTCACCCCTCCACTTT
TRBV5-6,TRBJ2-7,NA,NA,CASSHGWEQYF,TGTGCCAGCAGCCACGGCTGGGAGCAGTACTTC
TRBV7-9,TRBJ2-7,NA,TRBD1,CASSLVFGTATYEQYF,TGTGCCAGCAGCTTAGTGTTCGGGACAGCCACCTACGAGCAGTACTTC
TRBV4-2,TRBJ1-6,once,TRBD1,CASSLLTGNSPLHF,TGTGCCAGCAGCCTGCTGACAGGGAATTCACCCCTCCACTTT
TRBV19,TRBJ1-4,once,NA,CASSTRGGFEKLFF,TGTGCCAGTTCCACTAGGGGAGGCTTTGAAAAACTGTTTTTT
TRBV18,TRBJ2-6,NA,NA,CASSPQTGGANVLTF,TGTGCCAGCTCACCACAAACAGGAGGGGCCAACGTCCTGACTTTC
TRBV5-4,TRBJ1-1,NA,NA,CASSRGGTTEAFF,TGTGCCAGCAGCCGGGGGGGTACCACTGAAGCTTTCTTT
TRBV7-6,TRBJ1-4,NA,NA,CASSSKRTGSNEKLFF,TGTGCCAGCAGCTCAAAGCGTACAGGCTCTAATGAAAAACTGTTTTTT
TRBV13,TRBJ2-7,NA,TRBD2,CASSLRTGTSRNEEQYF,TGTGCCAGCAGCTTAAGAACCGGGACTAGCCGAAACGAAGAGCAGTACTTC
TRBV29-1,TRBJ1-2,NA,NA,CSSEGGGYTF,TGCAGCTCGGAGGGAGGGGGCTACACCTTC
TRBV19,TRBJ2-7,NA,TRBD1,CASSPKGGQAISSYEQYF,TGTGCCAGTAGTCCCAAGGGGGGACAGGCGATCAGCTCCTACGAGCAGTACTTC
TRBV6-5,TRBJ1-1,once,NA,CASSYSHRQANTEAFF,TGTGCCAGCAGTTACTCCCATAGGCAGGCGAACACTGAAGCTTTCTTT
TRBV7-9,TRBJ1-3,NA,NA,CASSYQGSGNTIYF,TGTGCCAGCAGCTATCAGGGGTCTGGAAACACCATATATTTT
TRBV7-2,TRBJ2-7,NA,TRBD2,CASSLEMSGDYEQYF,TGTGCCAGCAGCTTAGAAATGAGCGGGGACTACGAGCAGTACTTC
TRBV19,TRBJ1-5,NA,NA,CASSRSNQPQHF,TGTGCCAGTAGTAGAAGCAATCAGCCCCAGCATTTT
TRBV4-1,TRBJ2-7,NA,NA,CASSQDHDMGSVTYEQYF,TGCGCCAGCAGCCAAGACCATGACATGGGGTCGGTAACCTACGAGCAGTACTTC
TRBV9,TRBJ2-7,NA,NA,CASSPPGSNPYEQYF,TGTGCCAGCAGCCCTCCAGGGAGCAACCCCTACGAGCAGTACTTC
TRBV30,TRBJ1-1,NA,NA,CAWKHRGNTEAFF,TGTGCCTGGAAGCACCGGGGGAACACTGAAGCTTTCTTT
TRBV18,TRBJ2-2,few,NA,CASSPDPGPNTGELFF,TGTGCCAGCTCACCAGACCCAGGGCCGAACACCGGGGAGCTGTTTTTT
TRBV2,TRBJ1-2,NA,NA,CASSELGRAMDGYTF,TGTGCCAGCAGTGAATTAGGCAGGGCAATGGATGGCTACACCTTC
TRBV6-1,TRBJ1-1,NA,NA,CASSESPSSLNTEAFF,TGTGCCAGCAGTGAATCCCCCAGCTCTCTGAACACTGAAGCTTTCTTT
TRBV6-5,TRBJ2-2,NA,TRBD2,CASRGLASNTGELFF,TGTGCCAGCAGGGGACTAGCGTCGAACACCGGGGAGCTGTTTTTT
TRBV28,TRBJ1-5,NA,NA,CASSFIPQPQHF,TGTGCCAGCAGTTTTATCCCCCAGCCCCAGCATTTT
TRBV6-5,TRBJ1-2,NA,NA,CASSSLDGYGYTF,TGTGCCAGCAGTTCCTTGGACGGCTATGGCTACACCTTC
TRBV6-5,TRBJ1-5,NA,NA,CASSYGRRQPQHF,TGTGCCAGCAGTTACGGCCGAAGGCAGCCCCAGCATTTT
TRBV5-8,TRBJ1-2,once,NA,CASRVTGSDYGYTF,TGTGCCAGCAGGGTCACAGGGTCGGACTATGGCTACACCTTC
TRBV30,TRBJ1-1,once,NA,CAWSARRGTEAFF,TGTGCCTGGAGTGCCCGGAGAGGTACTGAAGCTTTCTTT
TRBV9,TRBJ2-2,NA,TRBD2,CASSFPGGGAFGELFF,TGTGCCAGCAGCTTCCCGGGCGGGGGGGCCTTCGGGGAGCTGTTTTTT
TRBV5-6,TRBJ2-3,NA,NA,CASSSGTLADTQYF,TGTGCCAGCTCGAGCGGTACGTTGGCAGATACGCAGTATTTT
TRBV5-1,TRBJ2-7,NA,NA,CASSLGRRASYEQYF,TGCGCCAGCAGCTTGGGAAGGCGCGCCTCCTACGAGCAGTACTTC
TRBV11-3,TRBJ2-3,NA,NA,CASSLGRGTDTQYF,TGTGCCAGCAGCCTAGGCAGGGGCACAGATACGCAGTATTTT
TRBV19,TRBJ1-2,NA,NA,CASMEGHKGRGNYGYTF,TGTGCCAGTATGGAAGGGCACAAGGGTAGGGGAAACTATGGCTACACCTTC
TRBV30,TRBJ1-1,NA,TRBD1,CAWSAGGANTEAFF,TGTGCCTGGAGTGCAGGGGGGGCCAACACTGAAGCTTTCTTT
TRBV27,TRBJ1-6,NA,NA,CASSLGARGNSPLHF,TGTGCCAGCAGTTTAGGAGCCCGAGGAAATTCACCCCTCCACTTT
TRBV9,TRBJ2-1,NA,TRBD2,CASSPLAGGPYNEQFF,TGTGCCAGCAGCCCCTTAGCGGGGGGGCCGTATAATGAGCAGTTCTTC
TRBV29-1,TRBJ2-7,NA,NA,CSVSFPGLPYKYF,TGCAGCGTTTCTTTCCCGGGACTTCCCTACAAGTACTTC